This passage covers 24 T cell receptor beta chains from one sample sequenced in a study of cytomegalovirus exposure and HLA in healthy donors. The PCR contained 60 Vbeta and 13 Jbeta primers. Measured with immunoSEQ multiplex PCR; TCRdb has only the in-frame clones, and not every one. Its clone listing holds 80,000 to 100,000 clones. Specimen: PBMCs. The source of these receptors is a woman in her twenties or thirties in good health and CMV-seronegative.

The chain joins TRBV19 to TRBJ1-3; D is unresolved. Trimming cost V 5 bases and J 0 bases, with 14 bases left between them. CDR1 is LNHDA and CDR2 is SQIVND in the germline V gene (reference sequence). The CDR3 runs 16 residues. CDR3 sequence: CASSPTRLFSGNTIYF. DNA for the CDR3: TGTGCCAGTAGTCCTACTCGACTTTTCTCTGGAAACACCATATATTTT. Variable domain in full (rest from reference TRBV19 and TRBJ1-3): DGGITQSPKYLFRKEGQNVTLSCEQNLNHDAMYWYRQDPGQGLRLIYYSQIVNDFQKGDIAEGYSVSREKKESFPLTVTSAQKNPTAFYLCASSPTRLFSGNTIYFGEGSWLTVV.

This sequence joins TRBV7-2 and TRBJ1-3; D may be TRBD1 (6 bases). The CDR3 consists of 13 residues. Trimming took 5 bases from V and 4 from J, leaving 9 bases between them. Germline V gives CDR1 SGHTA, CDR2 FQGNSA. Written as DNA, the CDR3 is TGTGCCAGCAGCCTCGACAGGGGAAACACCATATATTTT. Its protein is CASSLDRGNTIYF.

The V gene is TRBV11-2, the J gene TRBJ2-5, with D possibly TRBD2 on 5 matching bases. Trimming removed 5 bases at V and 5 bases at J, with 18 bases between. The CDR3 spans 15 residues. Per germline, CDR1 SGHAT and CDR2 FQNNGV. CDR3 protein: CASSPRGWAGETQYF. Here the CDR3 DNA reads TGTGCCAGCAGCCCCCGAGGATGGGCGGGCGAGACCCAGTACTTC.

J is TRBJ1-4 and V is TRBV27; a possible D gene is TRBD1 (6 bases). CDR3 length: 18 amino acids. Looked up from germline, CDR1 is MNHEY and CDR2 is SMNVEV (reference sequence). V was cut by 5 bases and J by 2 bases, with 21 bases left in between. The CDR3, as DNA: TGTGCCAGCAGTCATCGAGGCGGGGGCGAGAGGACTAATGAAAAACTGTTTTTT. As protein: CASSHRGGGERTNEKLFF.

The chain combines TRBV4-2 with TRBJ1-1; D is perhaps TRBD1 (6 bases). Looked up from germline, CDR1 is LGHNA and CDR2 is YNFKEQ. There are 17 residues in the CDR3. Trimming left V 4 bases short and J 0 bases short, with 18 bases between. The CDR3 loop reads CASSRAGGATLNTEAFF. CDR3 in DNA: TGTGCCAGCAGCCGGGCGGGGGGGGCAACACTGAACACTGAAGCTTTCTTT.

The chain combines TRBV7-9 with TRBJ2-7, with 10 bases aligning to TRBD1. The CDR3 runs 13 residues. Unmatched junction bases numbered 5, after V lost 6 bases and J lost 6 bases. The germline V gene encodes CDR1 SEHNR and CDR2 FQNEAQ (reference sequence). CDR3: CASSRQGASEQYF. The CDR3 coding sequence is TGTGCCAGCAGTCGACAGGGGGCAAGCGAGCAGTACTTC.

The J gene is TRBJ2-7, the V gene TRBV27; no definite D call. V dropped 3 bases and J dropped 6 bases, with 9 bases sitting between them. The CDR3 has 12 amino acids. From germline, CDR1 is MNHEY and CDR2 SMNVEV (reference sequence). The CDR3 nucleotides read TGTGCCAGCAGTTTTATGGCTTCCGAGCAGTACTTC. Encoded protein: CASSFMASEQYF.

The chain has TRBV11-1 and TRBJ2-5, with D possibly being TRBD2 (5 bases). V lost 2 bases, J lost 5 bases, and 15 bases lay in between. The CDR3 extends over 15 amino acids. Germline V gene sequence: CDR1 SGHAT, CDR2 FQDESV (reference sequence). CDR3 coding DNA: TGTGCCAGCAGCTTACAACGATTGGACTGGGAGACCCAGTACTTC. Amino acids: CASSLQRLDWETQYF.

The chain has TRBV2 and TRBJ1-1; unclear D gene. The CDR3 is made up of 13 amino acids. Trimming removed 8 bases at V and 1 base at J, with 11 bases between. CDR1 is SNHLY and CDR2 is FYNNEI in the germline V gene. The CDR3 sequence is CASVSVPNTEAFF. The DNA of the CDR3 is TGTGCCAGCGTTTCGGTGCCGAACACTGAAGCTTTCTTT.

This sequence joins TRBV13 and TRBJ1-5; D remains ambiguous. The V end lost 0 bases, the J end lost 0 bases, and 12 bases lay between the germline ends. The CDR3 consists of 17 residues. The germline gives CDR1 PRHDT, CDR2 FYEKMQ (reference sequence). Here the CDR3 reads CASSLGLGRYSNQPQHF. For the CDR3, the DNA is TGTGCCAGCAGCTTAGGCCTCGGCAGGTATAGCAATCAGCCCCAGCATTTT. The variable domain in full, with the rest retrieved from reference TRBV13 and TRBJ1-5, is AAGVIQSPRHLIKEKRETATLKCYPIPRHDTVYWYQQGPGQDPQFLISFYEKMQSDKGSIPDRFSAQQFSDYHSELNMSSLELGDSALYFCASSLGLGRYSNQPQHFGDGTRLSIL.

V usage is TRBV6-6 and J usage is TRBJ1-4; weak D call: TRBD1 (6 bases). V shed 8 bases and J shed 0 bases, with 10 bases lying between them. Germline V lookup: CDR1 MNHNY, CDR2 SVGAGI (reference sequence). CDR3 length equals 14 residues. In nucleotides, the CDR3 is TGTGCCAGCCGACAGGACGCAACTAATGAAAAACTGTTTTTT. This translates into CASRQDATNEKLFF.

The CDR3 DNA follows: TGCGCCAGCAGCCAATACCCTTTTAGCGGGGGGTCCTACAATGAGCAGTTCTTC. Protein product: CASSQYPFSGGSYNEQFF. The J gene is TRBJ2-1, the V gene TRBV4-1; TRBD2 matches 10 bases. This CDR3 has 18 amino acids. Germline V CDR1 and CDR2: MGHRA, YSYEKL. Trimming removed 2 bases from V and 1 base from J; junction bases left unmatched: 8.

The chain employs TRBV7-9 and TRBJ1-2; TRBD1 is a possible D gene (6 bases). Germline V CDR1 and CDR2: SEHNR, FQNEAQ (reference sequence). Trimming left V 5 bases short and J 4 bases short, with 11 bases between. CDR3 size: 13 residues. The CDR3 coding sequence is TGTGCCAGCAGCGTGCAGGGGAGCTATGGCTACACCTTC. This translates into CASSVQGSYGYTF.

The chain has TRBV5-1 and TRBJ2-3, with 7 bases matching TRBD2. The CDR3 runs 15 residues. With 0 bases clipped from V and 3 bases from J, the junction kept 4 bases outside the gene matches. Germline-derived CDR1 and CDR2 are SGHRS and YFSETQ. CDR3 amino acids: CASSLVVGGTDTQYF. In nucleotides, the CDR3 is TGCGCCAGCAGCTTGGTTGTCGGGGGGACAGATACGCAGTATTTT.

CDR3 sequence reads: CASSPSPDTDTQYF. The CDR3 coding sequence is TGTGCCAGCTCACCGAGTCCCGACACAGATACGCAGTATTTT. This chain joins TRBV18 and TRBJ2-3, with D hard to call. V gave up 3 bases and J gave up 2 bases, with 9 bases separating them. CDR1 and CDR2 from the germline V gene are KGHSH and LQKENI. The CDR3 totals 14 residues.

The chain is built from TRBV27 and TRBJ2-7, with 9 bases identical to TRBD1. Unmatched junction bases numbered 4, after V lost 3 bases and J lost 4 bases. The CDR3 extends over 14 amino acids. The V gene's germline CDR1 is MNHEY and CDR2 SMNVEV (reference sequence). This CDR3 reads CASSFGTGMYEQYF. The DNA of the CDR3 is TGTGCCAGCAGTTTCGGGACAGGGATGTACGAGCAGTACTTC.

The chain uses TRBV5-6 and TRBJ1-3; 7 bases agree with TRBD1. J gave up 7 bases and V 1 base, and 5 bases lay outside the gene matches. Germline-derived CDR1 and CDR2 are SGHDT and YYEEEE. The CDR3 is 14 residues long. CDR3 protein: CASSLTGARNTIYF. CDR3 DNA: TGTGCCAGCAGCTTGACAGGGGCGCGGAACACCATATATTTT.

The chain recombines TRBV6-1 with TRBJ1-5; D is perhaps TRBD1 (5 bases). Trimming shortened V by 1 base and J by 2 bases, and 15 bases separated the two germline ends. The CDR3 extends over 17 amino acids. Germline-derived CDR1 and CDR2 are MNHNS and SASEGT. In DNA form, the CDR3 reads TGTGCCAGCAGTGAAGACAGGCGGCTTTATGGCAATCAGCCCCAGCATTTT. Translating gives CASSEDRRLYGNQPQHF.

The CDR3 region is CASSILAGGWNEQFF. CDR3 DNA: TGTGCCAGTAGTATACTAGCGGGGGGTTGGAATGAGCAGTTCTTC. The chain recombines TRBV19 with TRBJ2-1, with 11 bases lining up with TRBD2. V was pared by 2 bases and J by 7 bases, with 4 bases of the junction left unmatched. The germline V gene has CDR1 LNHDA and CDR2 SQIVND (reference sequence). The CDR3 is 15 amino acids.

V gene TRBV9 combines with J gene TRBJ2-1; D may be TRBD2 (6 bases). CDR1 and CDR2 (germline): SGDLS, YYNGEE. This CDR3 spans 15 amino acids. V was shortened by 0 bases and J by 7 bases, with 14 bases between the two germline ends. CDR3 sequence reads: CASSVDSGQANEQFF. Here the CDR3 DNA reads TGTGCCAGCAGCGTAGATAGCGGACAAGCGAATGAGCAGTTCTTC.

The chain uses TRBV5-1 and TRBJ2-7; TRBD2 is a possible D gene (5 bases). Germline V gives CDR1 SGHRS, CDR2 YFSETQ. This CDR3 is 14 amino acids long. V was clipped by 0 bases and J by 2 bases, with 9 bases between them. The CDR3 bases are TGCGCCAGCAGCTTGGTGAGCGGAACCTACGAGCAGTACTTC. Amino acids: CASSLVSGTYEQYF.

The V and J genes are TRBV5-1 and TRBJ1-5; tentative D call: TRBD1 (6 bases). The CDR3 has 16 residues. Germline V gene lookup returns CDR1 SGHRS and CDR2 YFSETQ. V dropped 0 bases and J dropped 6 bases, with 16 bases sitting between them. CDR3 coding DNA: TGCGCCAGCAGCTTGGGGGGAACAGGGATTGGTCAGCCCCAGCATTTT. Protein sequence: CASSLGGTGIGQPQHF. Variable domain in full (rest from reference TRBV5-1 and TRBJ1-5): KAGVTQTPRYLIKTRGQQVTLSCSPISGHRSVSWYQQTPGQGLQFLFEYFSETQRNKGNFPGRFSGRQFSNSRSEMNVSTLELGDSALYLCASSLGGTGIGQPQHFGDGTRLSIL.

V usage is TRBV9 and J usage is TRBJ2-1; 7 positions agree with TRBD2. This CDR3 region has 15 residues. The J segment lost 1 base and the V segment lost 3 bases, leaving 4 bases of the junction unmatched. CDR1 is SGDLS and CDR2 is YYNGEE in the germline V gene. CDR3 loop: CASSGRETSYNEQFF. CDR3 sequence (DNA): TGTGCCAGCAGCGGGCGGGAGACGTCCTACAATGAGCAGTTCTTC.

The gene calls are TRBV10-3 and TRBJ2-3, with D perhaps TRBD2 (6 bases). Deletions cut 4 bases from V and 5 bases from J, with 16 bases between. This CDR3 has 15 residues. Germline V gives CDR1 ENHRY, CDR2 SYGVKD. CDR3 amino acids: CAISATRGERDTQYF. CDR3 bases: TGTGCCATCAGTGCGACTAGAGGGGAGAGAGATACGCAGTATTTT.